This is a list of T cell receptor beta chains from one sample in a study of PD-1 blockade in classical Hodgkin lymphoma. Generated by immunoSEQ multiplex PCR, the TCRdb table keeps only in-frame clones and is missing some. The sample includes over 60,000 clones, about 64% of them seen just once. The specimen was peripheral blood mononuclear cells (PBMCs), collected before the second cycle of nivolumab. All receptors derive from a human donor with classical Hodgkin lymphoma. CDR3s include the opening cysteine and the closing phenylalanine or tryptophan. A D gene is named only where the DNA matches it firmly. A clone size is listed for some rows: how often the clone was seen (once, few, many), or a class if it is expanded.

TGCGCCAGCAGCGATACAGGTGGAACAACTGAAGCTTTCTTT,CASSDTGGTTEAFF,NA,TRBV5-1,NA,TRBJ1-1
TGTGCCAGCAGCTCCCGGACAGGGCACCCTGGAAACACCATATATTTT,CASSSRTGHPGNTIYF,NA,TRBV21-1,NA,TRBJ1-3
TGTGCCAGCAGCTTAGTTCGTAGTTATGAGCAGTTCTTC,CASSLVRSYEQFF,few,TRBV11-3,NA,TRBJ2-1
TGTGCCAGCAGCGTAGATGAGAGGGCGGGAGGCGAGCAGTACTTC,CASSVDERAGGEQYF,once,TRBV9,TRBD2,TRBJ2-7
TGTGCCAGCAGCGTAGGGGCAGGGACCGGGGAGCTGTTTTTT,CASSVGAGTGELFF,NA,TRBV9,NA,TRBJ2-2
TGTGCCAGTAGTTATTTCGGGGGGCCCTTAAAGAATGAGCAGTTCTTC,CASSYFGGPLKNEQFF,NA,TRBV19,NA,TRBJ2-1
TGTGCCAGCAGCTTAACTGGGCAGCGAGACACTGAAGCTTTCTTT,CASSLTGQRDTEAFF,NA,TRBV7-3,NA,TRBJ1-1
TGTGCCAGCAACCCCACAGGGTGGGATTCACCCCTCCACTTT,CASNPTGWDSPLHF,NA,TRBV2,NA,TRBJ1-6
TGCGCCAGCAGCTTGGAGGCCCCTGAAAAACTGTTTTTT,CASSLEAPEKLFF,NA,TRBV5-1,NA,TRBJ1-4
TGTGCCAGCAGAGGAGGGGCCTGGCAGCCCCAGCATTTT,CASRGGAWQPQHF,NA,TRBV28,NA,TRBJ1-5
TGTGCCACCAGCAGACGACTTGGGGAGCTGTTTTTT,CATSRRLGELFF,few,TRBV15,NA,TRBJ2-2
TGTGCCAGCAGCAAAGCGGGGCAGGGGGGTCAGCCCCAGCATTTT,CASSKAGQGGQPQHF,few,TRBV21-1,NA,TRBJ1-5
TGTGCCAGCCGACAGGGAGTCAATGAGCAGTTCTTC,CASRQGVNEQFF,NA,TRBV28,TRBD1,TRBJ2-1
TGTGCCAGCAGCGCGGGACAGAGTTCCGCCTACGAGCAGTACTTC,CASSAGQSSAYEQYF,NA,TRBV9,TRBD1,TRBJ2-7
TGTGCCAGCAGCCCGTCGACGGGGGGGCTAGATACGCAGTATTTT,CASSPSTGGLDTQYF,NA,TRBV7-6,TRBD2,TRBJ2-3
TGTGCCAGCAGCTTAGGGTTTGCAGAGACCTACGAGCAGTACTTC,CASSLGFAETYEQYF,NA,TRBV7-9,NA,TRBJ2-7
TGTGCCAGCAGCTTTACAGGGACTGGAAACACCATATATTTT,CASSFTGTGNTIYF,few,TRBV7-9,NA,TRBJ1-3
TGTGCCAGCAGTTGGACAGGGGGCCTTCAAGAGACCCAGTACTTC,CASSWTGGLQETQYF,once,TRBV6-5,TRBD1,TRBJ2-5
TGTGCCAGCAGTTACCCGCCGGAAGAAAAAAAGCAGTATTTT,CASSYPPEEKKQYF,NA,TRBV6-6,NA,TRBJ2-3
TGTGCCAGTAGTATGTCGGGGGCCGGGGTTGAAGGAGCCCAGTACTTC,CASSMSGAGVEGAQYF,NA,TRBV19,NA,TRBJ2-5
TGTGCCAGCAGTCCCCGGTTCGGGCCCCAGCATTTT,CASSPRFGPQHF,few,TRBV27,NA,TRBJ1-5
TGTGCCAGCAGCTGGGGTACTAGAGATGAGCAGTTCTTC,CASSWGTRDEQFF,NA,TRBV7-9,NA,TRBJ2-1
TGTGCCAGCAGCGTAGGGGGCCAAAGCTCTGGAAACACCATATATTTT,CASSVGGQSSGNTIYF,NA,TRBV9,NA,TRBJ1-3
TGTGCCAGTACGGCCAGGGGGTTGAACACTGAAGCTTTCTTT,CASTARGLNTEAFF,NA,TRBV6-1,TRBD1,TRBJ1-1
TGTGCCAGTAGGGTCGGGTTTCAGCCCCAGCATTTT,CASRVGFQPQHF,NA,TRBV19,NA,TRBJ1-5
TGTGCCAGTAGTATAGCTTCCGGCGGGATTTACGAGCAGTACTTC,CASSIASGGIYEQYF,NA,TRBV19,NA,TRBJ2-7
TGTGCCAGCAGCTTCACCCAACTGGATGAAAAACTGTTTTTT,CASSFTQLDEKLFF,once,TRBV5-6,NA,TRBJ1-4
TGCGCCAGCAGCTCACAGGTTACTCCGAACACTGAAGCTTTCTTT,CASSSQVTPNTEAFF,NA,TRBV5-1,NA,TRBJ1-1
TGCGCCAGCAGCCAACTTGATAGGTTCCGGGATGGCTACACCTTC,CASSQLDRFRDGYTF,NA,TRBV4-1,NA,TRBJ1-2
TGTGCCAGCAGAAGCCAGGACAGTTACAATGAGCAGTTCTTC,CASRSQDSYNEQFF,NA,TRBV11-2,NA,TRBJ2-1
TGTGCCAGCAGCTTGCGGGGGGCCGGGGAGCTGTTTTTT,CASSLRGAGELFF,NA,TRBV5-4,TRBD2,TRBJ2-2
TGTGCCACCAGCAGAGATTCGTCTAGCTCCTACGAGCAGTACTTC,CATSRDSSSSYEQYF,once,TRBV15,NA,TRBJ2-7
TGTGCCAGCAGTTGGACAGGGGGGAAGGAGACCCAGTACTTC,CASSWTGGKETQYF,NA,TRBV6-1,TRBD1,TRBJ2-5
TGTGCCAGCCCCCGGGGCCAGGGCTACGAGCAGTACTTC,CASPRGQGYEQYF,NA,TRBV21-1,NA,TRBJ2-7
TGTGCCAGCAGCGTAGGCGGGATGGGAACAGATACGCAGTATTTT,CASSVGGMGTDTQYF,NA,TRBV9,NA,TRBJ2-3
TGTGCCAGCAGGGGAGGCGGGGAAAACAATGAGCAGTTCTTC,CASRGGGENNEQFF,NA,TRBV5-6,NA,TRBJ2-1
TGCGCCAGCAGCTTGGCCGGGCTCCCCAGCTCCTACGAGCAGTACTTC,CASSLAGLPSSYEQYF,few,TRBV5-1,NA,TRBJ2-7
TGTGCCTGGAGTGTAGGCCCTGATAATTCACCCCTCCACTTT,CAWSVGPDNSPLHF,NA,TRBV30,NA,TRBJ1-6
TGCGCCAGCAGCTTAGATGAGACCCAGTACTTC,CASSLDETQYF,NA,TRBV5-1,NA,TRBJ2-5
TGTGCCACCAGCAGAGGAGGTTCTGGGGCTAGTTCCGCCGGGGAGCTGTTTTTT,CATSRGGSGASSAGELFF,NA,TRBV15,NA,TRBJ2-2
TGTGCCAGCAGCCGTAGGATATCTGGGGCCAACGTCCTGACTTTC,CASSRRISGANVLTF,once,TRBV11-3,NA,TRBJ2-6
TGCGCCAGCAGCGCGAGTGAGAATTCACCCCTCCACTTT,CASSASENSPLHF,few,TRBV5-1,NA,TRBJ1-6
TGTGCCAGCAGTTACGAGGAGGGCTCCTACAATGAGCAGTTCTTC,CASSYEEGSYNEQFF,NA,TRBV6-5,NA,TRBJ2-1
TGTGCCAGCAGCTTAACAGCCCTCTCCTACAATGAGCAGTTCTTC,CASSLTALSYNEQFF,once,TRBV7-3,NA,TRBJ2-1
TGTGCCAGCAGCCAAGGGACTAGCGAGCTTTCCGGGGAGCTGTTTTTT,CASSQGTSELSGELFF,NA,TRBV7-9,TRBD2,TRBJ2-2
TGTGCCACCAGCAAACAGGGGGGAGCTAATGAAAAACTGTTTTTT,CATSKQGGANEKLFF,once,TRBV15,TRBD1,TRBJ1-4
TGTGCCAGCAGTTTTCTCGGATTTAAGAACACTGAAGCTTTCTTT,CASSFLGFKNTEAFF,NA,TRBV27,NA,TRBJ1-1
TGTGCCAGCAGTTCTCAGGGATCCCACGAGCAGTACTTC,CASSSQGSHEQYF,NA,TRBV27,NA,TRBJ2-7
TGTGCCAGCAGGGGTGACGGGGCCTACGAGCAGTACTTC,CASRGDGAYEQYF,few,TRBV18,NA,TRBJ2-7
TGTGCCAGCAGTGAATATGGTTCTAGCTCCTACAATGAGCAGTTCTTC,CASSEYGSSSYNEQFF,NA,TRBV2,NA,TRBJ2-1
TGTGCCCAATCCCCAGGGCAGGGGGAGGACGAGCAGTACTTC,CAQSPGQGEDEQYF,once,TRBV30,NA,TRBJ2-7
TGTGCCAGCAGCTTGGCCGGGGGGAACGAGCAGTACTTC,CASSLAGGNEQYF,once,TRBV5-4,TRBD2,TRBJ2-7
TGTGCCAGCAGTGAACCTCAGTTGAACACTGAAGCTTTCTTT,CASSEPQLNTEAFF,NA,TRBV6-1,NA,TRBJ1-1
TGTGCCAGCAGTTACTCGGGGCCGTACGAGCAGTACTTC,CASSYSGPYEQYF,NA,TRBV6-5,NA,TRBJ2-7
TGCAGCACCCGTGGGGCTAGCGGCTACAATGAGCAGTTCTTC,CSTRGASGYNEQFF,NA,TRBV29-1,TRBD2,TRBJ2-1